This TCR beta chain was profiled in a study of T cells in Graves' hyperthyroidism and ophthalmopathy (dated by TCRdb to the late 2010s). Context from the whole study: Peripheral blood samples were taken at the time of initial diagnosis, prior to any treatment. TCR V-J signatures able to tell the groups apart were searched for in a discovery cohort of 95 or so patients, of whom 43 had Graves' ophthalmopathy and about 60 had stable Graves' hyperthyroidism. Whether ophthalmopathy could be predicted prospectively was tested in an independent validation cohort made up of 18 to 20 hyperthyroidism patients plus 17 patients who later progressed to ophthalmopathy. The 95 to 100 discovery patients were divided at random into training and test sets in a 7:3 ratio. Thyroid tissue and blood T-cell repertoires from roughly six Graves' hyperthyroidism patients were also compared in the study. After sampling, hyperthyroidism patients received methimazole starting at 30 mg daily, and ophthalmopathy patients received high-dose intravenous methylprednisolone. TCR Vbeta CDR3 sequencing of 135 peripheral blood samples (approximately 44 ophthalmopathy, roughly 72 hyperthyroidism and around 17 progressor patients) is reported in the paper. The full study reports these points: A model built on a 13 V-J signature distinguished ophthalmopathy from stable hyperthyroidism, reaching 85% to 90% sensitivity and 81.08% specificity in cross-validation and 80%/75% in testing. Sample size was not statistically predetermined, and investigators were not blinded to group allocation. In validation, the model predicted progression to ophthalmopathy a median of roughly 6.1 months before onset, with around 70% sensitivity and 72.22% specificity. Blood samples also contained most of the expanded thyroid clonotypes (frequency above 0.001), which suggests that blood repertoires may reflect thyroid immune responses.

TCR beta CDR3 regions were amplified from RNA transcripts. The TCR CDR3 was subjected to a first round of RT-PCR using the HTBI primer set and the Qiagen OneStep RT-PCR kit. A second multiplex PCR round built the libraries, followed by size selection and purification. The libraries were sequenced on an Illumina HiSeq2000 using paired-end 100 bp reads. Regarding the original processing steps: Raw data were processed with SOAPnuke, discarding reads with adapters, uncalled bases, mean Phred below 15, or no exact constant-primer or identifier match. COPE v1.2.5 was used to merge high-quality paired reads, and clonotypes were defined as unique nucleotide sequences. Clonotypes were aligned to IMGT TRBV, TRBD and TRBJ reference segments using MiTCR v1.1. The analysis was restricted to V-J combinations with a frequency above 0.0001, which together covered around 99% of the repertoires. A TCS score was defined as the ratio between F50 (clonal expansion) and ExV (chaos), using BLOSUM62-based TCRdist between CDR3 peptides within each V-J. Welch's t-statistics and random forest reduced around 520 V-J features to 13, which were used in a naive Bayes classifier (R e1071). TCRdb passed the public sequencing reads through fastp at Q25 and MiXCR, retaining productive beta sequences. A single entry per CDR3 protein holds the most common genes and DNA from its merged rows. Here the V and J calls rest on TCRdb's processing, not on the authors' analysis. The sample table holds 340,000 or so distinct CDR3 sequences, of which around a sixth were seen once. Approximately 54% of the sample is taken by the ten largest.

Graves' hyperthyroidism was defined as stable when no progression to ophthalmopathy occurred over 18 months of follow-up. Hyperthyroidism patients were newly diagnosed, had a disease duration of under 2 months, and were aged 18 to 65 years. Patients with uncontrolled infections, other autoimmune diseases, pregnancy or lactation were excluded. Diagnoses were based on clinical symptoms, serum thyroxine and TRAb, thyroid ultrasound and orbital computed tomography. PBMCs were isolated from about 10 ml of fresh peripheral blood by Ficoll-Paque density gradient centrifugation. Total RNA was extracted using Trizol reagent, and RNA quality was assessed on an Agilent 2100 Bioanalyzer. V sheds 0 bases and J sheds 8 bases, leaving 12 bases between their ends. Based on the germline V gene, the CDR1 and CDR2 sequences are SGHRS and YFSETQ. The CDR3 measures 14 amino acids from cysteine to phenylalanine. Kept here is only the CDR3 DNA, which spans 42 bases and is read in frame from base 1.

This clonotype was seen many times. What this receptor recognizes is not known. No base quality values were provided; no much bigger clone lies one nucleotide off. The receptor was derived from a woman in her forties or fifties with Graves' hyperthyroidism. Sequencing used blood. This chain joins TRBV5-1 to TRBJ2-1, with no confident D gene call. The CDR3 sequence is CASSLALGLDEQFF. Here is the DNA: TGCGCCAGCAGCTTGGCCCTGGGGTTAGATGAGCAGTTCTTC.